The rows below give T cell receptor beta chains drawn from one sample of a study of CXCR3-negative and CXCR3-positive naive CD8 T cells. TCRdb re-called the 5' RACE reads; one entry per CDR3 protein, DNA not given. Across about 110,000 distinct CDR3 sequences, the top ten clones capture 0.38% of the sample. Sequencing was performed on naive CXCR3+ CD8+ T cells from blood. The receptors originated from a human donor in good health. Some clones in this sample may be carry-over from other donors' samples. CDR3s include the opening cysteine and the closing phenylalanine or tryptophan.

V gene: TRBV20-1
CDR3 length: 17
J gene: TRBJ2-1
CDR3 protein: CSATPGLAGVGPHEQFF

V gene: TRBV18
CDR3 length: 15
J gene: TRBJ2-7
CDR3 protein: CASSPRDRSSYEQYF

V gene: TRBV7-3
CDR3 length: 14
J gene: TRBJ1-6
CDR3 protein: CASSFSGASSPLHF

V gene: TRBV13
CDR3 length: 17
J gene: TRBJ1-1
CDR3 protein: CASSLSAGGGLGTEAFF

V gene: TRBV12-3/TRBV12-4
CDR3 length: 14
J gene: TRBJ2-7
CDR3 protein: CASRPGTGLREQYF

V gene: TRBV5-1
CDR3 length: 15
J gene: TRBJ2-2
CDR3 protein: CASSLAGSNTGELFF

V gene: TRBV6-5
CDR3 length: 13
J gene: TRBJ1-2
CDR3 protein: CASSYGSYYGYTF

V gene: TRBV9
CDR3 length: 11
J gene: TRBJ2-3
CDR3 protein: CASSAGDTQYF

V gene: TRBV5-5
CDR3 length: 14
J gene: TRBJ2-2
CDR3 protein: CASSLATATGELFF

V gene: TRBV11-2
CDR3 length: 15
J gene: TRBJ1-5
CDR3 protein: CASSFGGESNQPQHF

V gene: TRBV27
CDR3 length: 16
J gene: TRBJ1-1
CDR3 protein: CASSPLPWATNTEAFF

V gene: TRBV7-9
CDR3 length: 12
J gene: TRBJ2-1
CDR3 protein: CASSFIQNEQYF